This passage covers 27 T cell receptor beta chains from one sample sequenced in a study of blood T cell repertoires in COVID-19. Sequencing used immunoSEQ multiplex PCR; TCRdb keeps in-frame clones, though not all of them. The sample lists 160,000 or so clones, around 80% occurring once. What was sequenced was peripheral blood. These receptors were taken from a woman aged 70-85 years with acute or convalescent COVID-19.

The gene calls are TRBV11-2 and TRBJ1-2, with 7 positions matching TRBD1. The V and J ends lost 4 bases and 2 bases, in that order; junction bases with no gene match: 4. CDR1 is SGHAT, CDR2 FQNNGV, per germline. The CDR3 length is 14 residues. The CDR3 is CASSSSDRNYGYTF. The CDR3 DNA follows: TGTGCCAGCAGCTCTTCGGACAGGAACTATGGCTACACCTTC.

CDR3 nucleotide sequence: TGTGCCACCCGGGGCGGGGGGGCCTCAGATACGCAGTATTTT. It yields the protein CATRGGGASDTQYF. J is TRBJ2-3 and V is TRBV5-4; 9 bases match TRBD2. The CDR3 has 14 residues. CDR1 and CDR2 (germline): SGHNT, YYREEE (reference sequence). V shed 9 bases and J 4 bases; nucleotides not matched to a gene: 9.

This rearrangement joins TRBV6-5 to TRBJ2-3; perhaps TRBD1 as D (6 bases). Between the trimmed V and J ends, which lost 6 bases and 6 bases, there was a span of 13 bases. CDR1 is MNHEY, CDR2 SVGAGI, per germline. This CDR3 comprises 13 residues. CDR3 amino acids: CASRNSGEDTQYF. DNA of the CDR3: TGTGCCAGCAGAAACTCAGGGGAGGATACGCAGTATTTT.

This clone turned up a few times. The chain uses TRBV5-1 and TRBJ2-3; D might be TRBD1 (6 bases). This CDR3 region has 16 residues. V was cut by 0 bases and J by 2 bases, with 13 bases left in between. Germline V gene lookup returns CDR1 SGHRS and CDR2 YFSETQ. The CDR3 protein is CASSLGWTAITDTQYF. The CDR3 bases are TGCGCCAGCAGCTTGGGGTGGACAGCAATCACAGATACGCAGTATTTT. Using reference TRBV5-1 and TRBJ2-3 for the parts outside the CDR3, the full variable domain is KAGVTQTPRYLIKTRGQQVTLSCSPISGHRSVSWYQQTPGQGLQFLFEYFSETQRNKGNFPGRFSGRQFSNSRSEMNVSTLELGDSALYLCASSLGWTAITDTQYFGPGTRLTVL.

This chain links TRBV9 with TRBJ1-1; D call uncertain. This CDR3 is 14 amino acids long. Trimming shortened V by 4 bases and J by 1 base, and 11 bases separated the two germline ends. Germline V gene data show CDR1 as SGDLS and CDR2 as YYNGEE. As DNA, the CDR3 is TGTGCCAGCAGCCCCGGGAGCGGGAACACTGAAGCTTTCTTT. It specifies CASSPGSGNTEAFF.

The gene calls are TRBV24-1 and TRBJ2-5, with 7 bases identical to TRBD1. Unmatched junction bases numbered 1, after V lost 0 bases and J lost 4 bases. CDR3 length equals 14 residues. The V gene's germline CDR1 is KGHDR and CDR2 SFDVKD. CDR3 nucleotide sequence: TGTGCCACCAGTGATTTGGGGGACAGAGAGACCCAGTACTTC. As protein: CATSDLGDRETQYF.

The chain links TRBV6-5 to TRBJ2-3; D may be TRBD2 (6 bases). Deletions cut 8 bases from V and 6 bases from J, with 21 bases between. This CDR3 is built from 15 residues. CDR1 is MNHEY, CDR2 SVGAGI, per germline. The CDR3 DNA reads as TGTGCCAGCGCTGCTCCCAATTTGGGGAGGGATACGCAGTATTTT. It codes for CASAAPNLGRDTQYF.

The gene calls are TRBV30 and TRBJ1-6, with TRBD1 identical over 9 bases. V lost 2 bases to trimming and J lost 7 bases; unmatched junction nucleotides: 6. Germline V gene sequence: CDR1 GTSNPN, CDR2 SVGIG (reference sequence). This CDR3 is built from 15 residues. The CDR3: CAWSLQGASNSPLHF. For the CDR3, the DNA is TGTGCCTGGAGTTTACAGGGGGCGAGCAATTCACCCCTCCACTTT. The full variable domain, with the rest looked up from reference TRBV30 and TRBJ1-6, is SQTIHQWPATLVQPVGSPLSLECTVEGTSNPNLYWYRQAAGRGLQLLFYSVGIGQISSEVPQNLSASRPQDRQFILSSKKLLLSDSGFYLCAWSLQGASNSPLHFGNGTRLTVT.

This rearrangement joins TRBV4-3 to TRBJ2-1; 9 bases are a match to TRBD2. Trimming at V came to 0 bases and at J to 5 bases, leaving 5 bases not matched to a gene. CDR1 and CDR2 from the germline V gene are LGHNA and YSLEER. The CDR3 has 16 residues. The CDR3: CASSQDLASGNNEQFF. The CDR3, as DNA: TGCGCCAGCAGCCAAGATTTGGCTAGCGGGAACAATGAGCAGTTCTTC.

The V gene is TRBV19, the J gene TRBJ2-2, with 9 bases identical to TRBD1. The CDR3 consists of 15 residues. V trimming: 7 bases; J trimming: 5 bases; junction bases outside the gene matches: 8. CDR1 LNHDA and CDR2 SQIVND come from the germline V gene (reference sequence). CDR3 residues: CASTNTGGWTGELFF. The CDR3 DNA follows: TGTGCCAGTACCAATACAGGGGGCTGGACCGGGGAGCTGTTTTTT.

The chain has TRBV6-2 or TRBV6-3 and TRBJ2-2, with 9 bases lining up with TRBD2. This CDR3 spans 17 amino acids. The junction had 12 bases not matched to a gene; V was cut back by 5 bases and J by 5 bases. Germline V gives CDR1 MNHEY, CDR2 SVGEGT. The CDR3 bases are TGTGCCAGCAGTGGTCTGCGGGGGGGAGAAAATACCGGGGAGCTGTTTTTT. Amino acid sequence: CASSGLRGGENTGELFF.

This clone has a handful of counts. V gene TRBV11-2 combines with J gene TRBJ2-5; TRBD1 matches at 10 bases. V shed 5 bases, J shed 5 bases, and the junction held 5 bases outside the gene matches. The CDR3 contains 14 residues. Germline lookup yields CDR1 SGHAT and CDR2 FQNNGV. Here the CDR3 reads CASSRGTGEETQYF. The CDR3 DNA sequence: TGTGCCAGCAGCCGAGGGACAGGGGAGGAGACCCAGTACTTC. The entire variable domain, with the rest obtained from reference TRBV11-2 and TRBJ2-5, is as follows: EAGVAQSPRYKIIEKRQSVAFWCNPISGHATLYWYQQILGQGPKLLIQFQNNGVVDDSQLPKDRFSAERLKGVDSTLKIQPAKLEDSAVYLCASSRGTGEETQYFGPGTRLLVL.

The chain joins TRBV23-1 to TRBJ1-6; the match to TRBD1 covers 9 bases. TRBV23-1 carries the ORF label, with uncertain function. CDR3 length: 19 amino acids. Trimming cost V 2 bases and J 0 bases; bases outside gene matches: 8. CDR3 DNA sequence: TGCGCCAGCAGTCAACGCACAGGGGGCTGGAGCTCCTATAATTCACCCCTCCACTTT. It is translated as CASSQRTGGWSSYNSPLHF.

The J gene is TRBJ2-7, the V gene TRBV27, with D perhaps matching TRBD1 (6 bases). V shed 6 bases and J shed 1 base, with 13 bases lying between them. The germline CDR1 and CDR2 sequences are MNHEY and SMNVEV (reference sequence). This CDR3 spans 14 amino acids. The CDR3 DNA sequence: TGTGCCAGCAGCTCTTACAGGGCTTCCTACGAGCAGTACTTC. Encoded protein: CASSSYRASYEQYF.

V is TRBV12-5 and J is TRBJ2-3; 9 bases fit TRBD1. The J segment lost 0 bases and the V segment lost 5 bases, leaving 9 bases of the junction unmatched. The CDR3 totals 17 residues. Germline CDR1 and CDR2: LGHNT and FRNRAP. The CDR3 bases are TGTGCTAGTGGTGATCCGACAGGGGGGCCCAGCACAGATACGCAGTATTTT. Its protein is CASGDPTGGPSTDTQYF.

J is TRBJ1-5 and V is TRBV21-1; the listed D gene, TRBD1, was not tested against the DNA. TRBV21-1 is a pseudogene locus. This CDR3 is 16 amino acids long. The CDR3 here is CASSKDKTGYNQPQHF. DNA of the CDR3: TGTGCCAGCAGCAAAGACAAGACAGGTTACAATCAGCCCCAGCATTTT.

This clone was detected once. This chain connects TRBV30 to TRBJ2-3; tentatively, D is TRBD2 (6 bases). The CDR3 has 15 amino acids. V lost 1 base, J lost 6 bases, and 17 bases lay in between. Germline loops: CDR1 GTSNPN, CDR2 SVGIG (reference sequence). DNA of the CDR3: TGTGCCTGGAGTGGGGGTAGCGGAGGAGGGGATACGCAGTATTTT. Its protein is CAWSGGSGGGDTQYF.

The chain has TRBV7-9 and TRBJ2-5, with 7 bases aligning to TRBD1. This CDR3 comprises 14 residues. Germline values: CDR1 SEHNR, CDR2 FQNEAQ (reference sequence). With 3 bases clipped from V and 4 bases from J, the junction kept 5 bases outside the gene matches. The CDR3 protein is CASSFGRGTETQYF. The CDR3 DNA reads as TGTGCCAGCAGCTTTGGCAGGGGGACAGAGACCCAGTACTTC.

V is TRBV28 and J is TRBJ1-5; D call uncertain. Looked up from germline, CDR1 is MDHEN and CDR2 is SYDVKM. The CDR3 loop spans 13 amino acids. The V end lost 2 bases, the J end lost 7 bases, and 9 bases lay between the germline ends. The CDR3 reads CASSLTRLQPQHF. As DNA, the CDR3 is TGTGCCAGCAGTTTAACCAGGCTCCAGCCCCAGCATTTT.

The chain combines TRBV7-2 with TRBJ1-5, with 7 nucleotides matching TRBD1. The V and J ends lost 6 bases and 3 bases, in that order; junction bases with no gene match: 5. Looked up from germline, CDR1 is SGHTA and CDR2 is FQGNSA. This CDR3 has 14 residues. The CDR3 spells CASSIGQVNQPQHF. The CDR3 DNA follows: TGTGCCAGCAGTATTGGACAGGTCAATCAGCCCCAGCATTTT.

V and J are TRBV5-4 and TRBJ2-3; D remains ambiguous. This CDR3 is 13 amino acids long. The germline gives CDR1 SGHNT, CDR2 YYREEE (reference sequence). Trimming shortened V by 7 bases and J by 2 bases, and 11 bases separated the two germline ends. CDR3 bases: TGTGCCAGCGCTACAGAGTTCACAGATACGCAGTATTTT. It yields the protein CASATEFTDTQYF.

This chain connects TRBV18 to TRBJ2-1, with 7 nucleotides matching TRBD1. The CDR3 spans 16 residues. J was trimmed by 3 bases and V by 3 bases; bases with no gene match: 8. Germline assignment: CDR1 KGHSH and CDR2 LQKENI. CDR3 protein: CASSPTQGLNYNEQFF. DNA of the CDR3: TGTGCCAGCTCACCGACACAGGGGCTTAACTACAATGAGCAGTTCTTC.

The rearrangement uses TRBV11-2 and TRBJ2-1; 7 bases fit TRBD2. CDR1 and CDR2 from the germline V gene are SGHAT and FQNNGV. The CDR3 is 14 residues long. V shed 4 bases and J 2 bases; nucleotides not matched to a gene: 2. The DNA for the CDR3 is TGTGCCAGCAGCTGGGGGGGGGCCTACAATGAGCAGTTCTTC. Its translation: CASSWGGAYNEQFF.

This chain connects TRBV15 to TRBJ2-1; 10 bases map to TRBD2. Losses at the gene ends were 3 bases for V and 6 bases for J; bases not matched to a gene: 5. The CDR3 sequence is 15 residues long. The germline CDR1 and CDR2 sequences are LNHNV and YYDKDF (reference sequence). CDR3 sequence: CATSRESGRANEQFF. The DNA for the CDR3 is TGTGCCACCAGCAGGGAAAGCGGGAGGGCCAATGAGCAGTTCTTC.

The chain has TRBV28 and TRBJ2-7, with 8 bases identical to TRBD1. After removal of 6 bases from V and 3 bases from J, the junction contained 7 bases not matched to a gene. Germline CDR1 is MDHEN and CDR2 is SYDVKM. This CDR3 has 14 residues. CDR3: CASSFGTGFYEQYF. The CDR3 region has the DNA TGTGCCAGCAGCTTCGGGACAGGTTTCTACGAGCAGTACTTC.

The CDR3 DNA reads TGCGCCAGCAGCCAAGATCTTGGGACTAGCAGCGAGCAGTACTTC. Encoded protein: CASSQDLGTSSEQYF. The V gene is TRBV4-1, the J gene TRBJ2-7; 9 nucleotides match TRBD2. The length of the CDR3 is 15 residues. The J segment lost 6 bases and the V segment lost 0 bases, leaving 6 bases of the junction unmatched. Germline V gives CDR1 MGHRA, CDR2 YSYEKL.

The genes are TRBV2 and TRBJ2-7; TRBD1 matches 9 bases. V gave up 6 bases and J gave up 0 bases; unmatched junction bases: 6. The CDR3 has 15 amino acids. The germline CDR1 and CDR2 sequences are SNHLY and FYNNEI. CDR3 amino acids: CASRSDRGSSYEQYF. CDR3 nucleotide sequence: TGTGCCAGCAGAAGTGACAGGGGGTCCTCCTACGAGCAGTACTTC. Complete variable domain (other parts from reference TRBV2 and TRBJ2-7): EPEVTQTPSHQVTQMGQEVILRCVPISNHLYFYWYRQILGQKVEFLVSFYNNEISEKSEIFDDQFSVERPDGSNFTLKIRSTKLEDSAMYFCASRSDRGSSYEQYFGPGTRLTVT.